The entry below gives a single T cell receptor (beta chain) sequence along with its context. The sample originates from a study of shared clonotypes between healthy human individuals. Profiling relied on immunoSEQ multiplex PCR, and the TCRdb table lists in-frame clones only, not all of them. The table has approximately 2.1 million clones, approximately 95% seen once. This receptor was obtained from a man between 18 and 35 years old in good health. Some clones in this sample may be carry-over from other donors' samples. The sample was naive CD4+ T cells from PBMCs. Subset of the sample: CD45RA+ positively selected.

The CDR3 bases are TGTGCCAGCAGTGCCAGGACAGGGATCACTGAAGCTTTCTTT. It yields the protein CASSARTGITEAFF. The V and J genes are TRBV6-5 and TRBJ1-1; 8 positions match TRBD1. With V trimmed by 5 bases and J by 4 bases, 6 bases remained unmatched. The germline gives CDR1 MNHEY, CDR2 SVGAGI. The CDR3 spans 14 residues.